The present TCR beta chain was sequenced within a study of T cells in Graves' hyperthyroidism and ophthalmopathy. Uncontrolled infection, other autoimmune disease, pregnancy or lactation disqualified patients from enrolment. It was roughly 10 ml of fresh peripheral blood that supplied the PBMCs. Whole-study results and caveats: The model's output predicted ophthalmopathy at a median of 6.5 months prior to onset.

Points on this clonotype: Its antigen is unidentified.

The investigators amplified TCR beta CDR3 regions from RNA transcripts. TCR CDR3 regions were first amplified by RT-PCR with HTBI primers. TCRdb analysed the multiplex PCR reads with MiXCR anew, one entry per CDR3 protein. Found here are roughly 560,000 distinct CDR3 sequences, roughly 14% of them singletons; the top ten hold around 4.5%. The TCR originated in a woman in her thirties or forties with Graves' ophthalmopathy. The sample was blood.

CDR3 DNA: TGTGCCAGCAGTAAAAAGACCAGGCCTATTAACTATGGCTACACCTTC. Translating gives CASSKKTRPINYGYTF. This rearrangement joins TRBV6-1 to TRBJ1-2; D not certain. The CDR3 covers 16 residues. V gave up 5 bases and J gave up 1 base, with 17 bases separating them. Germline-derived CDR1 and CDR2 are MNHNS and SASEGT.